Sequencing of this T cell receptor (beta chain) was carried out in a study of molecular identifiers for immune sequencing clone quantification. Regarding the study as a whole: Jurkat TCR RNA spiked in from one cell could reportedly be detected among about 1.1 million naive cells. In naive cells, under 1% of molecules belonged to clones above 20 RNA copies, against over 98% in effector cells.

Previously published methods and listed TCR primers were used for the bulk TCR libraries. TCRdb processed the PCR reads anew with MiXCR; each CDR3 protein has one entry. Of 400,000 to 600,000 distinct CDR3 sequences listed, around 23% are singletons. Between the trimmed V and J ends, which lost 8 bases and 4 bases, there was a span of 15 bases. Germline V gene data show CDR1 as SEHNR and CDR2 as FQNEAQ (reference sequence). The CDR3 runs to 15 residues. This clonotype was recorded many times. Antigen unknown. The chain links TRBV7-9 to TRBJ2-6, with TRBD1 as a possible D gene (6 bases). Source material: naive CD8+ T cells from blood, with Jurkat cell RNA spiked in. Subset given: FACS-sorted CD8+CD4-CCR7+CD45RA+ naive T cells. The sequence was obtained from a human donor in good health. Some libraries in this study had Jurkat cell RNA spiked in. CDR3 residues: CASVQGAGGANVLTF. For the CDR3, the DNA is TGTGCCAGCGTACAGGGCGCTGGGGGGGCCAACGTCCTGACTTTC.